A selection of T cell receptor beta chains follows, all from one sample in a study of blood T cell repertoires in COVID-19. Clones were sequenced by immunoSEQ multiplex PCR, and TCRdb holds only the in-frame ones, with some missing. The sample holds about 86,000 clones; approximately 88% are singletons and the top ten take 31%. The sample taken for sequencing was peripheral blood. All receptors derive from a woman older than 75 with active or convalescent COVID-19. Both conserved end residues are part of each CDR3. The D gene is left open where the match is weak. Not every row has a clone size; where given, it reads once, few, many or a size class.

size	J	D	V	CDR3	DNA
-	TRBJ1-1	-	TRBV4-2	CASSYRVGLGTEAFF	TGTGCCAGCAGCTATAGAGTGGGGCTGGGCACTGAAGCTTTCTTT
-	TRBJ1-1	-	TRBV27	CASSFVYEGANTEAFF	TGTGCCAGCAGTTTCGTTTACGAGGGTGCGAACACTGAAGCTTTCTTT
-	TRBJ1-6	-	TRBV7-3	CASSFTGNSNSPLHF	TGTGCCAGCAGCTTCACAGGGAACAGTAATTCACCCCTCCACTTT
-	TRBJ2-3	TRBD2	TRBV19	CASNSGGAWGTQYF	TGTGCCAGTAATAGCGGGGGGGCCTGGGGTACGCAGTATTTT
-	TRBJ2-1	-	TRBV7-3	CASSLNLRDEQFF	TGTGCCAGCAGCTTAAATCTGCGGGATGAGCAGTTCTTC
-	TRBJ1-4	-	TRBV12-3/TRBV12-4	CASRVEEKLFF	TGTGCCAGCAGGGTGGAGGAAAAACTGTTTTTT
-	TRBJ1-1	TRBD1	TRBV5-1	CASSYMGQWTEAFF	TGCGCCAGCAGCTATATGGGACAGTGGACTGAAGCTTTCTTT
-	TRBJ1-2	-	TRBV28	CASQGDKGYTF	TGTGCCTCCCAGGGTGATAAGGGCTACACCTTC
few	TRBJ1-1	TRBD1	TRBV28	CASSFHGQGHTEAFF	TGTGCCAGCAGTTTCCACGGACAGGGGCACACTGAAGCTTTCTTT
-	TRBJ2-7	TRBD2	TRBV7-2	CASSLVGLAGAYEQYF	TGTGCCAGCAGCTTAGTGGGACTAGCGGGAGCCTACGAGCAGTACTTC
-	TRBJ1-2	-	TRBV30	CAWSNGFDYGYTF	TGTGCCTGGAGCAACGGTTTCGACTATGGCTACACCTTC
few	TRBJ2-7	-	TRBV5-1	CASSLVAGSETWEQYF	TGCGCCAGCAGCTTGGTCGCGGGATCCGAAACGTGGGAGCAGTACTTC
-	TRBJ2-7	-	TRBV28	CASRSGNSYEQYF	TGTGCCAGCAGGTCGGGAAATTCCTACGAGCAGTACTTC
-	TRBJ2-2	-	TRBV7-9	CASSPRDTSLIGELFF	TGTGCCAGCAGCCCAAGGGACACTTCTTTGATCGGGGAGCTGTTTTTT
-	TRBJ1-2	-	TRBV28	CATSEGNYGYTF	TGTGCCACATCGGAGGGCAACTATGGCTACACCTTC
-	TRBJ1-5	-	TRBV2	CASSGQGFQPQHF	TGTGCCAGCAGTGGGCAGGGCTTTCAGCCCCAGCATTTT
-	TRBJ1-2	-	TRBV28	CASSSGFLGVGIGYGYTF	TGTGCCAGCAGTTCTGGCTTCCTAGGGGTAGGGATTGGCTATGGCTACACCTTC
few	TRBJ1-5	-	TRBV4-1	CASSQASGELQPQHF	TGCGCCAGCAGCCAAGCTTCAGGGGAGCTTCAGCCCCAGCATTTT
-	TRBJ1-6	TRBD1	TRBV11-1	CASSPDRESPLHF	TGTGCCAGCAGCCCGGACAGGGAGTCACCCCTCCACTTT
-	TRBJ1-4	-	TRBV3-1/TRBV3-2	CASTLGEKLFF	TGTGCCAGCACCCTAGGCGAAAAACTGTTTTTT
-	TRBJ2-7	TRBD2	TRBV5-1	CASSLGGLAGKKAYEQYF	TGCGCCAGCAGCTTGGGGGGACTAGCGGGAAAGAAGGCCTACGAGCAGTACTTC